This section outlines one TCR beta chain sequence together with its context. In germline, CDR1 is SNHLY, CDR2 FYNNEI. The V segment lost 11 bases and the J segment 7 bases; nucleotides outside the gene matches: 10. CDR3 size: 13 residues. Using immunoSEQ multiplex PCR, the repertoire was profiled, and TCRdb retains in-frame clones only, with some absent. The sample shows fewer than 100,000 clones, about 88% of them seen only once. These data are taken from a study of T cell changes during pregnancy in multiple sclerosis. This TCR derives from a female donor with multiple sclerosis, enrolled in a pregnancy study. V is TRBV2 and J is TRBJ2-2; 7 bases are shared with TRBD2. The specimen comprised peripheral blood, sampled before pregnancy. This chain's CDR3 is CAGGVISLGELFF. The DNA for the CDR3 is TGTGCCGGGGGGGTTATTAGTCTCGGGGAGCTGTTTTTT.